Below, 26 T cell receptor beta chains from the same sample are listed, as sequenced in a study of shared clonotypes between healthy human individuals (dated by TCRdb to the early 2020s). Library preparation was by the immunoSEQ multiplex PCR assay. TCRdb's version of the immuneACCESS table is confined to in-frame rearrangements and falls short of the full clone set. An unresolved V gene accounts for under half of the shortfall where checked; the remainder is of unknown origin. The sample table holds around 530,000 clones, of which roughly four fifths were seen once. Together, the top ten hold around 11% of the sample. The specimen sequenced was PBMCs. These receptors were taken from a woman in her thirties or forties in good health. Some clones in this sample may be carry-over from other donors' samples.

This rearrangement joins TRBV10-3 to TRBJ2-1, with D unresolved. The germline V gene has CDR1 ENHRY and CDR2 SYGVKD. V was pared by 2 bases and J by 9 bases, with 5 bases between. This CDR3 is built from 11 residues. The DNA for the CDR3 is TGTGCCATCAGTGAGGGGCGTGAGCAGTTCTTC. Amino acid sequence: CAISEGREQFF.

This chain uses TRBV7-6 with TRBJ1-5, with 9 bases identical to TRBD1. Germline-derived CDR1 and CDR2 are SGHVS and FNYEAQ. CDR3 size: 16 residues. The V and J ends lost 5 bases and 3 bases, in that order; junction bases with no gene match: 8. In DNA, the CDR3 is TGTGCCAGCAGCGCCGGGACAGGGAGTAACAATCAGCCCCAGCATTTT. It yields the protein CASSAGTGSNNQPQHF.

CDR3 sequence (DNA): TGTGCCATCAGTGCTAGCGGGAGGTACGAGCAGTACTTC. This translates into CAISASGRYEQYF. The rearrangement joins TRBV10-3 to TRBJ2-7, with 11 bases lining up with TRBD2. The trim removed 4 bases at V and 4 bases at J, leaving 0 bases unmatched. Germline loops: CDR1 ENHRY, CDR2 SYGVKD. The CDR3 sequence is 13 residues long.

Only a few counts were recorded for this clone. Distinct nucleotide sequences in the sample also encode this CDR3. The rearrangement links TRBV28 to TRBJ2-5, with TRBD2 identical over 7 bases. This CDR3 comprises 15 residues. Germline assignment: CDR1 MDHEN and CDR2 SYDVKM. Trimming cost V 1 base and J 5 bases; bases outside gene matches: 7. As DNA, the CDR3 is TGTGCCAGCAGTTTATCCGGGGAGGGAGGGGAGACCCAGTACTTC. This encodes CASSLSGEGGETQYF. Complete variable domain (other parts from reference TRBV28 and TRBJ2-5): DVKVTQSSRYLVKRTGEKVFLECVQDMDHENMFWYRQDPGLGLRLIYFSYDVKMKEKGDIPEGYSVSREKKERFSLILESASTNQTSMYLCASSLSGEGGETQYFGPGTRLLVL.

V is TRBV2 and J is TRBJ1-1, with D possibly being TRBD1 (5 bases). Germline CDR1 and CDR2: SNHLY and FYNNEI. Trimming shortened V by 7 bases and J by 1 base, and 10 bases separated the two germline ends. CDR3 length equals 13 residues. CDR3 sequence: CASMTGENTEAFF. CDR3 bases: TGTGCCAGCATGACGGGGGAGAACACTGAAGCTTTCTTT.

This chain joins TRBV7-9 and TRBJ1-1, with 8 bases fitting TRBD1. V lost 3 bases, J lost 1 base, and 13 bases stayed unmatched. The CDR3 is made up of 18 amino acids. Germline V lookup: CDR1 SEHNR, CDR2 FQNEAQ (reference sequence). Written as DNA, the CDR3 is TGTGCCAGCAGCTTGTTGAGCGGACAGGGCCCTCGGAACACTGAAGCTTTCTTT. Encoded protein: CASSLLSGQGPRNTEAFF.

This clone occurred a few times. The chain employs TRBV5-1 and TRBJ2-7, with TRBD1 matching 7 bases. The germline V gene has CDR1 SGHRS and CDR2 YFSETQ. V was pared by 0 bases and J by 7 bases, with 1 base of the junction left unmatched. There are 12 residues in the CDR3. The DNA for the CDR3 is TGCGCCAGCAGCTTGGAGACAGGGGAGCAGTACTTC. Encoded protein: CASSLETGEQYF. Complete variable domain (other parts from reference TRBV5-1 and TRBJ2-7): KAGVTQTPRYLIKTRGQQVTLSCSPISGHRSVSWYQQTPGQGLQFLFEYFSETQRNKGNFPGRFSGRQFSNSRSEMNVSTLELGDSALYLCASSLETGEQYFGPGTRLTVT.

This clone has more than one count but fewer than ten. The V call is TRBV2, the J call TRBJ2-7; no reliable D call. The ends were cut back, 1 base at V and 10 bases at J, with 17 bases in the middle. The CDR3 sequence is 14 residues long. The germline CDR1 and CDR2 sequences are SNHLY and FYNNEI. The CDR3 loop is CASSEGWGSFVQYF. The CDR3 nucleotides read TGTGCCAGCAGTGAAGGGTGGGGTAGCTTTGTACAGTACTTC.

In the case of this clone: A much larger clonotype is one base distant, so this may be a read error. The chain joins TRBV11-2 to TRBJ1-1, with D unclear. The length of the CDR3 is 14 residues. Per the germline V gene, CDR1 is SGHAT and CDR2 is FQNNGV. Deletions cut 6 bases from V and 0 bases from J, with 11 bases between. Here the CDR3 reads CASSLNRVNTEAFF. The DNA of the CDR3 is TGTGCCAGCAGTTTAAACAGAGTGAACACTGAAGCTTTCTTT. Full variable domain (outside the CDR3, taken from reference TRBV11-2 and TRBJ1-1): EAGVAQSPRYKIIEKRQSVAFWCNPISGHATLYWYQQILGQGPKLLIQFQNNGVVDDSQLPKDRFSAERLKGVDSTLKIQPAKLEDSAVYLCASSLNRVNTEAFFGQGTRLTVV.

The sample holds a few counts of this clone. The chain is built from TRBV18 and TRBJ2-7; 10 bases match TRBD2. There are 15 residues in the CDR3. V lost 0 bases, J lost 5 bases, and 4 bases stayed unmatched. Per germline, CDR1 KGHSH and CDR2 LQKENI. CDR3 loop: CASSPPLAGAHEQYF. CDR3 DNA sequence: TGTGCCAGCTCACCACCCCTAGCGGGAGCTCACGAGCAGTACTTC.

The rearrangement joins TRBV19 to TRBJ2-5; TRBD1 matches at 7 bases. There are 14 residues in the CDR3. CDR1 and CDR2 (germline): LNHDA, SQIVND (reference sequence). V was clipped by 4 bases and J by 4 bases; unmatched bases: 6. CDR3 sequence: CASSTYRGSETQYF. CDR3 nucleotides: TGTGCCAGTAGTACCTACAGGGGATCAGAGACCCAGTACTTC.

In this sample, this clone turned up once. CDR3 loop: CASSSPLAGALETQYF. The CDR3 nucleotides read TGTGCCAGCAGTAGTCCTCTAGCGGGAGCCTTGGAGACCCAGTACTTC. The chain couples TRBV27 to TRBJ2-5; 10 nucleotides match TRBD2. The V gene end was trimmed by 5 bases and the J gene end by 5 bases; junction bases not matched to a gene: 11. The CDR3 is 16 residues long. Germline CDR1 is MNHEY and CDR2 is SMNVEV (reference sequence).

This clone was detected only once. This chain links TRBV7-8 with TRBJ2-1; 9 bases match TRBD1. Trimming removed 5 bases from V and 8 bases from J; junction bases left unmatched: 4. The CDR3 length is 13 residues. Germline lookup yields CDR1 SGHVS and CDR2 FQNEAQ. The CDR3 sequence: CASSRDREYEQFF. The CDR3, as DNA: TGTGCCAGCAGCAGGGACAGGGAGTATGAGCAGTTCTTC.

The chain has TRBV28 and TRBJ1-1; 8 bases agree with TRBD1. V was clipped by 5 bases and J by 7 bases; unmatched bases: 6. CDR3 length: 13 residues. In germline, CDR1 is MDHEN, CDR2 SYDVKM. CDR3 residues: CASSAAGGFEAFF. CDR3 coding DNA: TGTGCCAGCAGTGCTGCAGGGGGCTTTGAAGCTTTCTTT.

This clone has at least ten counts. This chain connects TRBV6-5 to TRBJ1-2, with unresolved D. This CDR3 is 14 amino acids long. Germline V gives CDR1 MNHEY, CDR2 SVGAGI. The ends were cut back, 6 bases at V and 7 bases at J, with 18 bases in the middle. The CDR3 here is CASRPPGEKSGYTF. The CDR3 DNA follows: TGTGCCAGCAGACCCCCCGGGGAGAAGAGTGGCTACACCTTC.

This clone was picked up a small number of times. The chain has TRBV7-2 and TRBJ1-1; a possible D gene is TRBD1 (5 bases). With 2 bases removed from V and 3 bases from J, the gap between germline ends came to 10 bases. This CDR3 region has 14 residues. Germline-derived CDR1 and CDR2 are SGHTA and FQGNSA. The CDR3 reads CASSLNGGDTEAFF. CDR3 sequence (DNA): TGTGCCAGCAGCTTAAATGGAGGGGACACTGAAGCTTTCTTT. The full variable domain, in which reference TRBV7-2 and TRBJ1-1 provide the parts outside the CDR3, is GAGVSQSPSNKVTEKGKDVELRCDPISGHTALYWYRQSLGQGLEFLIYFQGNSAPDKSGLPSDRFSAERTGGSVSTLTIQRTQQEDSAVYLCASSLNGGDTEAFFGQGTRLTVV.

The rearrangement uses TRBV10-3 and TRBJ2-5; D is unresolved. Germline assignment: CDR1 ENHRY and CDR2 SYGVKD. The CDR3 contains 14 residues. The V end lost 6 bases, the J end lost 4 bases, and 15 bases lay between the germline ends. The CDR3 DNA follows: TGTGCCATCAGGGACGTTAGCAAGGGAGAGACCCAGTACTTC. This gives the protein CAIRDVSKGETQYF.

DNA for the CDR3: TGTGCCAGCAGCTTAGGGCCGGGAGGGCCCGACGAGCAGTACTTC. Translation gives CASSLGPGGPDEQYF. This chain links TRBV11-3 with TRBJ2-7; 8 bases are a match to TRBD2. The CDR3 spans 15 residues. Trimming at V came to 1 base and at J to 5 bases, leaving 7 bases not matched to a gene. Germline assignment: CDR1 SGHNT and CDR2 YENEEA.

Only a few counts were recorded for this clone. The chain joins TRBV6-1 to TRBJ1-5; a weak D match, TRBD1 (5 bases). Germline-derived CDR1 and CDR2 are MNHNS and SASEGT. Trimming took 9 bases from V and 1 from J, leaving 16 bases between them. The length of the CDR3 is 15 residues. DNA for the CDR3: TGTGCCAGTATGGTAACGGGGGTGAGCAATCAGCCCCAGCATTTT. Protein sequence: CASMVTGVSNQPQHF.

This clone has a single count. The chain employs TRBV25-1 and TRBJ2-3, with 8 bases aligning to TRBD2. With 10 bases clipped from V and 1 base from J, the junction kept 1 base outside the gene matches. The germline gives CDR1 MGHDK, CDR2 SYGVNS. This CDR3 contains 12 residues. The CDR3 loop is CATRGGTDTQYF. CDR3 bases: TGTGCCACGCGGGGGGGCACAGATACGCAGTATTTT. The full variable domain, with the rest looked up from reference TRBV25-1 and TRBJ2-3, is EADIYQTPRYLVIGTGKKITLECSQTMGHDKMYWYQQDPGMELHLIHYSYGVNSTEKGDLSSESTVSRIRTEHFPLTLESARPSHTSQYLCATRGGTDTQYFGPGTRLTVL.

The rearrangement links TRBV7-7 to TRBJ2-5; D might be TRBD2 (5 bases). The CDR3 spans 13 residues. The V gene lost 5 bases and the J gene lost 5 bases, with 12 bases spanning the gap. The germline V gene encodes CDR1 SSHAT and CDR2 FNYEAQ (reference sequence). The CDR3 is CASSPARRETQYF. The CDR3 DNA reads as TGTGCCAGCAGCCCCGCCCGGAGGGAGACCCAGTACTTC.

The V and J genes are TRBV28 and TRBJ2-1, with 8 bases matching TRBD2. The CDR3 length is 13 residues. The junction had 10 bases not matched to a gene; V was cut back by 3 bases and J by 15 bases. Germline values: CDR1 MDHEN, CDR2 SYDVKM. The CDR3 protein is CASSFGTSGTRFF. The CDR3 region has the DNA TGTGCCAGCAGTTTCGGAACTAGCGGTACCAGGTTCTTC.

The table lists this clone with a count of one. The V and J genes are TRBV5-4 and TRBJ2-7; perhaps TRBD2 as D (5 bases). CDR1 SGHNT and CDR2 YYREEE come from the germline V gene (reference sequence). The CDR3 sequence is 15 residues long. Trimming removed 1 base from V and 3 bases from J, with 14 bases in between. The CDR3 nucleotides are TGTGCCAGCAGCTTGTTAGTCCAGCGGAACTACGAGCAGTACTTC. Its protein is CASSLLVQRNYEQYF.

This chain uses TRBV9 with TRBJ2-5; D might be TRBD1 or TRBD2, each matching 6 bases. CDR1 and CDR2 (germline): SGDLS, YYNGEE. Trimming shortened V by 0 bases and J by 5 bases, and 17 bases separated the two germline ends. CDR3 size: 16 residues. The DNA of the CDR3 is TGTGCCAGCAGCGTAGGAGGAGGGGGATTGCGGGAGACCCAGTACTTC. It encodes CASSVGGGGLRETQYF.

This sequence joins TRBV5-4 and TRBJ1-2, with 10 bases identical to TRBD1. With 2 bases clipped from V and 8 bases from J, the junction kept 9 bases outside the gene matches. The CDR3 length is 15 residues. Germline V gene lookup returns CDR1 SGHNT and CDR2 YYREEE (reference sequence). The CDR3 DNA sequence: TGTGCCAGCAGCTTAGCCAGACAGGGGGCGTGGGGCTACACCTTC. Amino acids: CASSLARQGAWGYTF. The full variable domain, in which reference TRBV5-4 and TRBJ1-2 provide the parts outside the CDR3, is ETGVTQSPTHLIKTRGQQVTLRCSSQSGHNTVSWYQQALGQGPQFIFQYYREEENGRGNFPPRFSGLQFPNYSSELNVNALELDDSALYLCASSLARQGAWGYTFGSGTRLTVV.

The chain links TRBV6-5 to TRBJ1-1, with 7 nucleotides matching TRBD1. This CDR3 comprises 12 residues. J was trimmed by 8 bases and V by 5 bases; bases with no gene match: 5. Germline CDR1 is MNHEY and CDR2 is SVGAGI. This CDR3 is CASSRVQGEAFF. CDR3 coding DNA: TGTGCCAGCAGTCGAGTACAGGGGGAAGCTTTCTTT.